This T cell receptor beta chain was observed in a study of cytomegalovirus exposure and HLA in healthy donors. About this clone itself: Its antigen is undetermined.

Healthy bone marrow donors made up the donors. The length of the CDR3 is 13 residues. The germline V gene encodes CDR1 SGHAT and CDR2 FQNNGV. After removal of 5 bases from V and 2 bases from J, the junction contained 3 bases not matched to a gene. The PCR had 60 Vbeta and 13 Jbeta primers. Study processing details: Tens of millions of unique TCR beta chains, roughly 11 million of them shared, were counted by a later analysis. Some clones are missing from TCRdb's copy, which holds only in-frame ones; the method was immunoSEQ multiplex PCR. That table gives V, J and clone size, and the DNA gave D and trimming. The sample gives about 150,000 clones, approximately 84% of which show up once; 6.3% is in the top ten. Study observations and caveats: Analysis performed later found more than 15,000 TCR beta sequences associated with HLA alleles at 0.05 false discovery rate. A missense variant in DCLRE1C was later tied to TCR beta V- and J-gene trimming.

Sequences were obtained from PBMCs. This clonotype was obtained from a male donor in good health and CMV-seropositive. The chain recombines TRBV11-2 with TRBJ2-7; 7 nucleotides match TRBD2. CDR3: CASSRSGAYEQYF. CDR3 in DNA: TGTGCCAGCAGCCGGAGCGGGGCCTACGAGCAGTACTTC.